This T cell receptor beta chain was observed in a study of T-cell memory formation after mild COVID-19. Across the study: Clusters were largely donor specific.

The study, taken as a whole, reports: The second-wave clones peaking on day 37 were not confirmed as SARS-CoV-2-specific.

In regard to this clonotype: Its antigen is unknown.

TCRdb passed the 5' RACE reads through MiXCR, listing each CDR3 protein once. In the table there are about 420,000 distinct CDR3 sequences, more than 20% of which are singletons. The CDR3 contains 13 residues. The germline gives CDR1 SQVTM, CDR2 ANQGSEA. Trimming removed 6 bases from V and 2 bases from J, with 12 bases in between. The TCR originated in an adult woman who had mild COVID-19 (a few samples of this study predate the infection). Cell type and time point are not known. Sequencing was carried out using PBMCs or a T cell subset sorted from them (not recorded which). The chain combines TRBV29-1 with TRBJ2-3; weak D call: TRBD1 (6 bases). CDR3 coding DNA: TGCAGCGTCCCCCAGGGGAACACAGATACGCAGTATTTT. This gives the protein CSVPQGNTDTQYF.